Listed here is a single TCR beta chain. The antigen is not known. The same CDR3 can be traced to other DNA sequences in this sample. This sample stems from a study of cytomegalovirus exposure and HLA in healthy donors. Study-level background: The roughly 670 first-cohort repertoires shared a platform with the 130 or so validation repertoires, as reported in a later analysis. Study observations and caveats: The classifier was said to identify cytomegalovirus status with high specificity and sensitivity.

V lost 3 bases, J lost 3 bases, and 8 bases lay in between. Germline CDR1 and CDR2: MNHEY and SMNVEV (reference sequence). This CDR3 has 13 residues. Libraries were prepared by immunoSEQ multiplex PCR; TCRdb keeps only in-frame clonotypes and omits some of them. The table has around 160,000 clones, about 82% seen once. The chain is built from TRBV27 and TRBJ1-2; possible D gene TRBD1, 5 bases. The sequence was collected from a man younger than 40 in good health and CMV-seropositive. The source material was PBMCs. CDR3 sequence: CASSFSGDYGYTF. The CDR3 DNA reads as TGTGCCAGCAGTTTCTCGGGGGACTATGGCTACACCTTC.